This entry concerns a single T cell receptor beta chain. Its antigen is unidentified. The sample is drawn from a study of T cell responses to AZD1222 COVID-19 vaccine. Study-level points and caveats: Across spike, vaccine-associated CD4 TCRs were found, dominant at 160-218 and 743-854. Unmutated variant regions are reportedly the target of nearly half of TCRs that are spike-specific. Repertoire samples came only from after the peak T cell response.

Germline V gene lookup returns CDR1 LGHDT and CDR2 YNNKEL (reference sequence). This CDR3 is built from 16 residues. The V segment lost 0 bases and the J segment 7 bases; nucleotides outside the gene matches: 6. The repertoire was sequenced with immunoSEQ multiplex PCR; TCRdb's copy has only in-frame clones and lacks some. The sample contains some 120,000 clones, 75% to 95% of which appear only once. Specimen: peripheral blood, collected on day 0 of AZD1222 vaccination. The sequence came from an adult in good health. The gene calls are TRBV3-1 (or the pseudogene TRBV3-2) and TRBJ2-1; TRBD2 aligns across 10 bases. For the CDR3, the DNA is TGTGCCAGCAGCCAAGAAGTATTGGGACTAGCGAATGAGCAGTTCTTC. It encodes CASSQEVLGLANEQFF.